This TCR beta chain was identified in a study of blood T cell repertoires in COVID-19. V was clipped by 6 bases and J by 9 bases, with 17 bases between them. Germline CDR1 MNHNY, CDR2 SVGAGI (reference sequence). The CDR3 spans 13 residues. Profiled with immunoSEQ multiplex PCR; TCRdb holds only in-frame clones, not every one. The data show about 190,000 clones, with around 90% seen just once and about 0.58% held by the top ten. Sample: peripheral blood. The V and J genes are TRBV6-6 and TRBJ1-2; D perhaps matches TRBD1 (5 bases). This TCR was sampled from a man between 50 and 59 years old with acute or convalescent COVID-19. CDR3 DNA: TGTGCCAGCAGCTTCTCCGGGGGGGACCGCTACACCTTC. Amino acid sequence: CASSFSGGDRYTF.